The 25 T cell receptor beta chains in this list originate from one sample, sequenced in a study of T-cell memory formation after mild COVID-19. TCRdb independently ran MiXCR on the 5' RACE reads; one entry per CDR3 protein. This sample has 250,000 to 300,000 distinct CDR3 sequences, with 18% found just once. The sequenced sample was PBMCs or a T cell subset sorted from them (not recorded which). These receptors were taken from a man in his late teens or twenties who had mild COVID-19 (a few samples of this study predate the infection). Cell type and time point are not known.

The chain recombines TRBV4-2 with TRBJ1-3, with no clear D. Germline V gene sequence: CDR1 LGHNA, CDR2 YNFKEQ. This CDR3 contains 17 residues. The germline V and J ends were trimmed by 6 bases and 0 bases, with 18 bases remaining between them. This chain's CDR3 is CASSPTPDGSSGNTIYF. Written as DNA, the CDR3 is TGTGCCAGCAGTCCGACTCCCGACGGGAGCTCTGGAAACACCATATATTTT.

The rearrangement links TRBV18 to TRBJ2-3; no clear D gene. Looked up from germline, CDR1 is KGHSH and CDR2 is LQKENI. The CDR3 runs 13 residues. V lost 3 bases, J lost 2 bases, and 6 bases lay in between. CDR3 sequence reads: CASSPDLTDTQYF. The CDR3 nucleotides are TGTGCCAGCTCACCGGACCTCACAGATACGCAGTATTTT.

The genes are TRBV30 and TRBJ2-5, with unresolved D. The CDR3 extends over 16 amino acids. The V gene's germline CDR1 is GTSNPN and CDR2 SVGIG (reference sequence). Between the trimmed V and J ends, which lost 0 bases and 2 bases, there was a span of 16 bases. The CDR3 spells CAWSVLASPFQETQYF. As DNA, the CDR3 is TGTGCCTGGAGTGTTTTGGCATCCCCTTTTCAAGAGACCCAGTACTTC.

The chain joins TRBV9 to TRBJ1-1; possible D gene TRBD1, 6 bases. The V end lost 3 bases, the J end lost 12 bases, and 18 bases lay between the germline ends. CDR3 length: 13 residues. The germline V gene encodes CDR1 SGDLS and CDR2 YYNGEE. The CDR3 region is CASSGPWGGAPFF. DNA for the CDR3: TGTGCCAGCAGCGGCCCCTGGGGGGGGGCGCCTTTCTTT.

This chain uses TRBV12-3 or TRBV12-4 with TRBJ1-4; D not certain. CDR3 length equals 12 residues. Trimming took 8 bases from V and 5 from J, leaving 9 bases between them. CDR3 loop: CASRRTNEKLFF. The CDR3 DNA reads TGTGCCAGCCGACGGACGAATGAAAAACTGTTTTTT.

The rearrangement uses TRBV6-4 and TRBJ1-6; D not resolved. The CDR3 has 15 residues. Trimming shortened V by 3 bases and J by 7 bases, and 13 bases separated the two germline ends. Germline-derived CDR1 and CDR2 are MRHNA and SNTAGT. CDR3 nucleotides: TGTGCCAGCAGTGAGAGCCCGGGAGGCAATTCACCCCTCCACTTT. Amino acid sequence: CASSESPGGNSPLHF.

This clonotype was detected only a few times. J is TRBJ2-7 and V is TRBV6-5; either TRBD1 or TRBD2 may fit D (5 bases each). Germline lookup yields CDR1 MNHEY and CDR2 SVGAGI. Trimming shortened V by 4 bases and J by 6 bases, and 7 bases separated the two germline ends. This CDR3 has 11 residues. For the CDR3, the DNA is TGTGCCAGCAGTTCGGGGACCGAGCAGTACTTC. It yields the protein CASSSGTEQYF.

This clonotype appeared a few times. The CDR3, as DNA: TGTGCCAGCAGCCCGCGGGACAGGGGGCGCAACTATGGCTACACCTTC. This codes for CASSPRDRGRNYGYTF. The gene calls are TRBV7-9 and TRBJ1-2; 12 bases are shared with TRBD1. Germline CDR1 SEHNR, CDR2 FQNEAQ (reference sequence). The CDR3 loop spans 16 amino acids. V shed 5 bases, J shed 2 bases, and the junction held 6 bases outside the gene matches.

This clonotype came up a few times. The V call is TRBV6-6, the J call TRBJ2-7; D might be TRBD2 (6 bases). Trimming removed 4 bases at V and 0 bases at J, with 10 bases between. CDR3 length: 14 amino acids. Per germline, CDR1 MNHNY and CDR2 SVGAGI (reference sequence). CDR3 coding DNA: TGTGCCAGCAGTTGGTGGGACTTCTCCTACGAGCAGTACTTC. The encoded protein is CASSWWDFSYEQYF.

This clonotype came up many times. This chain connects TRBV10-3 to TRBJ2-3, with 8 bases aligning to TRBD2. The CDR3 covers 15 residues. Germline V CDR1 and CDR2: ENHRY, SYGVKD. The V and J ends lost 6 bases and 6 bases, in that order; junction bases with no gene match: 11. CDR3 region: CAIRDGGAGADTQYF. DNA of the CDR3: TGTGCCATCAGGGACGGTGGAGCGGGAGCGGATACGCAGTATTTT.

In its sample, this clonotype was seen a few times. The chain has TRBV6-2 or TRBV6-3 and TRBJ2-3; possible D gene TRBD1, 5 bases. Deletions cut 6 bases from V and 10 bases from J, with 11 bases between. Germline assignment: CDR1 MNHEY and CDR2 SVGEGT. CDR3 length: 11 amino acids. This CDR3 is CASSRAVSQYF. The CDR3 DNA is TGTGCCAGCAGCAGGGCGGTCTCGCAGTATTTT.

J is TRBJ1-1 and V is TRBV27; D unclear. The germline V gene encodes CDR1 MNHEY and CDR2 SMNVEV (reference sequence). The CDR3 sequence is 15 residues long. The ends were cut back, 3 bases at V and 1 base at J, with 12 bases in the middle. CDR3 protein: CASSFQSHSNTEAFF. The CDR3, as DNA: TGTGCCAGCAGTTTTCAGAGCCATTCGAACACTGAAGCTTTCTTT.

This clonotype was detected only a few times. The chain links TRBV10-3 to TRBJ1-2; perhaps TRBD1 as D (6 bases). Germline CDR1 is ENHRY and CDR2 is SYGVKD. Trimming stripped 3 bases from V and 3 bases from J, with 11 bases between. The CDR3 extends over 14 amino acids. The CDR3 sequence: CAISEGGHDYGYTF. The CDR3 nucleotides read TGTGCCATCAGTGAAGGGGGACACGACTATGGCTACACCTTC.

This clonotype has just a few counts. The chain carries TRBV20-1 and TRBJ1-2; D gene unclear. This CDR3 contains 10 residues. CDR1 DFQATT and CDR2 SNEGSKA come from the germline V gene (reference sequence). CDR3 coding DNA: TGCGGAAATTCAGAGTATGGCTACACCTTC. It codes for CGNSEYGYTF.

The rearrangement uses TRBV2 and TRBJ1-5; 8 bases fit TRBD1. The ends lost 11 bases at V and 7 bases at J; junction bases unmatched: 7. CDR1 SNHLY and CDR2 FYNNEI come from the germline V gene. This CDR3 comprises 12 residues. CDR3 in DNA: TGTGCCGGCCAGGGGGCAGGGCAGCCCCAGCATTTT. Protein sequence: CAGQGAGQPQHF.

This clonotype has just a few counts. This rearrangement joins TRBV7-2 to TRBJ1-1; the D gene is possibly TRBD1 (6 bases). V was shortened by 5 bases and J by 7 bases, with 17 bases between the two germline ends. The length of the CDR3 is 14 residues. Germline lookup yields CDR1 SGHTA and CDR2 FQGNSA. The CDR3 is CASSPLLRGFEAFF. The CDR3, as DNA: TGTGCCAGCAGCCCACTGTTAAGGGGGTTTGAAGCTTTCTTT. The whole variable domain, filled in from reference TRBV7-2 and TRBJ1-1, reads GAGVSQSPSNKVTEKGKDVELRCDPISGHTALYWYRQSLGQGLEFLIYFQGNSAPDKSGLPSDRFSAERTGGSVSTLTIQRTQQEDSAVYLCASSPLLRGFEAFFGQGTRLTVV.

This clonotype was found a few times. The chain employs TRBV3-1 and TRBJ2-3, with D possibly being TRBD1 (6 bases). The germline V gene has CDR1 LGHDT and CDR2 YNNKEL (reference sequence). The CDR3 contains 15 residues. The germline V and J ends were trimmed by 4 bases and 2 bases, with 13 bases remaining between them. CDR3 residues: CASSLRQVLTDTQYF. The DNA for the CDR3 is TGTGCCAGCAGCCTAAGACAGGTCCTCACAGATACGCAGTATTTT.

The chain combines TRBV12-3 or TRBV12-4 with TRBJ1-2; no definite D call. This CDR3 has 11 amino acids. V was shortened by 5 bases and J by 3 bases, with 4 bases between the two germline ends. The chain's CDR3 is CASSPDYGYTF. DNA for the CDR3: TGTGCCAGCAGTCCGGACTATGGCTACACCTTC.

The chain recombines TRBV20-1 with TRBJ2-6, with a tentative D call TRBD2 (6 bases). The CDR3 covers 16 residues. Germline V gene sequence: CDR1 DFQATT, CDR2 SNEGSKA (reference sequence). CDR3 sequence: CRASGGTQSGANVLTF. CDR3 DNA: TGCAGGGCCTCGGGCGGGACCCAGTCTGGGGCCAACGTCCTGACTTTC.

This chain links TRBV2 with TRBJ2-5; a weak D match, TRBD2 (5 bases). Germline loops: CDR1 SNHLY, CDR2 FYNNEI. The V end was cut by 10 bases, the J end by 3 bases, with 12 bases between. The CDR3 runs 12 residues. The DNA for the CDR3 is TGTGCCACCGGGGTAAGGGAAGAGACCCAGTACTTC. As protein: CATGVREETQYF.

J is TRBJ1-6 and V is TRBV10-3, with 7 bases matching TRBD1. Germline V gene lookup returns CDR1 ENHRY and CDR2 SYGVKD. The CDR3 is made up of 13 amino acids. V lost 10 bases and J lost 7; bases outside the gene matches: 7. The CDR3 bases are TGTGCCACGAAGGGACAGCTAAATTCACCCCTCCACTTT. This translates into CATKGQLNSPLHF.

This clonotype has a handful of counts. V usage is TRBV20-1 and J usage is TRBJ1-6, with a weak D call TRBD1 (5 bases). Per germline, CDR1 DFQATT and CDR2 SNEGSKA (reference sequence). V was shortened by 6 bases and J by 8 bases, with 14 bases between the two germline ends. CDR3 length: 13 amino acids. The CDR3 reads CSAMGVPDSPLHF. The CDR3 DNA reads TGCAGTGCGATGGGGGTCCCAGATTCACCCCTCCACTTT.

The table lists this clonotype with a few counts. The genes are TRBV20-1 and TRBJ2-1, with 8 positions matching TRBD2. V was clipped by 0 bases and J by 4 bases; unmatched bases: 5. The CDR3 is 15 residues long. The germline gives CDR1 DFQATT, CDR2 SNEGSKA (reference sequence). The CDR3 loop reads CSARDPGGSYNEQFF. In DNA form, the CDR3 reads TGCAGTGCTAGAGATCCGGGGGGGAGTTACAATGAGCAGTTCTTC.

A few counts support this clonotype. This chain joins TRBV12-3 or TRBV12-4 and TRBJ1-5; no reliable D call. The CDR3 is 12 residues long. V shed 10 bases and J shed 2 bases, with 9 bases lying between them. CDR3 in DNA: TGTGCCACCAGCCCGGGCAATCAGCCCCAGCATTTT. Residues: CATSPGNQPQHF.

CDR3 region: CASSLGDSLSYEQYF. CDR3 coding DNA: TGTGCCAGCAGCTTGGGGGACAGTTTGTCCTACGAGCAGTACTTC. The V call is TRBV5-5, the J call TRBJ2-7, with TRBD1 identical over 7 bases. This CDR3 spans 15 amino acids. CDR1 is SGHKS and CDR2 is YYEKEE in the germline V gene (reference sequence). With V trimmed by 0 bases and J by 1 base, 4 bases remained unmatched.